In its sample, the clone carrying this T cell receptor (beta chain) was seen once. No antigen is known for it. This sample was taken from a study of shared clonotypes between healthy human individuals. Study results and caveats: Approximately 5.1% was the fraction of naive CD4 clonotypes found shared across a few donors. The study's rarefaction showed incomplete sorted-subset sequencing despite large depth.

Per the germline V gene, CDR1 is SGHDT and CDR2 is YYEEEE. The CDR3 is made up of 15 amino acids. Unmatched junction bases numbered 3, after V lost 3 bases and J lost 0 bases. Repertoires were generated with immunoSEQ multiplex PCR, while TCRdb's copy carries only in-frame clones and drops some. The sample carries about 2.3 million clones, approximately 93% recorded once. Naive CD45RA+ and memory CD45RA-negative subsets were split from CD4+ cells. The sequence derives from a man between 18 and 35 years old in good health. Some clones in this sample may be carry-over from other donors' samples. Sequenced: naive CD4+ T cells from PBMCs. The subset denotes: CD45RA+ positively selected. The chain couples TRBV5-6 to TRBJ2-3; 8 nucleotides line up with TRBD2. The CDR3 loop is CASSSGLVSTDTQYF. CDR3 bases: TGTGCCAGCAGCTCGGGACTAGTGAGCACAGATACGCAGTATTTT.